This T cell receptor (beta chain) was obtained from a study of long-term antiretroviral therapy in people with HIV. General observations from the study: Blood draws took place between the mid-2000s and the late 2010s and possibly involved older ART regimens. Repertoires looked antigen-experienced, with only a slight naive shift after ART. Within the repertoire, clones expanded before ART were dominant at all time points.

The authors ran the immunoSEQ assay, v3.0, at survey level. Using immunoSEQ multiplex PCR, the repertoire was profiled, and TCRdb retains in-frame clones only, with some absent. The sample shows approximately 17,000 clones, about 89% of them seen only once. Trimming cost V 5 bases and J 5 bases; bases outside gene matches: 8. This CDR3 is built from 14 residues. CDR1 is ENHRY, CDR2 SYGVKD, per germline. On this clone itself: Its antigen is unidentified.

The chain is built from TRBV10-3 and TRBJ1-1, with 7 bases matching TRBD1. The TCR was taken from a woman between 40 and 50 years old with HIV. The starting material was unsorted PBMCs, obtained 0.6 years after starting antiretroviral therapy. The CDR3: CAISTNSGGTEAFF. The CDR3 bases are TGTGCCATCAGTACTAACTCAGGGGGGACTGAAGCTTTCTTT.